This TCR beta chain appears in the sequencing data of a study of T cell responses to AZD1222 COVID-19 vaccine. Study outcomes and limitations: Spike-specific TCR breadth and depth both grew after two AZD1222 doses. The donor cohort was predominantly white British with a female majority, and clonal diversity may have been underestimated.

V dropped 3 bases and J dropped 7; count of bases not matched to a gene: 17. Germline assignment: CDR1 LNHDA and CDR2 SQIVND (reference sequence). CDR3 length: 18 residues. Analysis merged second doses at about 4 or about 12 weeks. Measured with immunoSEQ multiplex PCR; TCRdb has only the in-frame clones, and not every one. Of over 110,000 clones listed, about 90% are singletons. This clone was found once. The target antigen is unknown. The material was peripheral blood, obtained 28 days after the second AZD1222 dose. This TCR came from an adult who received the AZD1222 COVID-19 vaccine. The chain carries TRBV19 and TRBJ1-2; 10 nucleotides match TRBD1. CDR3 loop: CASSIMTLGTGVSGGYTF. DNA for the CDR3: TGTGCCAGTAGTATCATGACCCTAGGGACAGGGGTATCCGGTGGCTACACCTTC. The full variable domain, rest sourced from reference TRBV19 and TRBJ1-2, is DGGITQSPKYLFRKEGQNVTLSCEQNLNHDAMYWYRQDPGQGLRLIYYSQIVNDFQKGDIAEGYSVSREKKESFPLTVTSAQKNPTAFYLCASSIMTLGTGVSGGYTFGSGTRLTVV.